Presented here are 25 T cell receptor beta chains from one specimen sequenced in a study of Ad26.COV2.S vaccination and SARS-CoV-2 variants. As for treatment: some 20 received Ad26.COV2.S at low or high dose, single or two shots; 5 received placebo; per-sample allocation not given. Sampling occurred on day 63 after the first vaccine or placebo injection. The data were produced by immunoSEQ multiplex PCR, yet TCRdb's version contains in-frame clones alone and is incomplete. Of roughly 510,000 clones in the sample, roughly 87% were seen once. Sequencing was performed on peripheral blood, taken in a trial of Ad26.COV2.S vaccine versus placebo. These receptors all come from a person aged 18-65 years who received the Ad26.COV2.S COVID-19 vaccine or a placebo.

The chain uses TRBV5-6 and TRBJ2-7; D call uncertain. The CDR3 runs 12 residues. V was trimmed by 3 bases and J by 4 bases, leaving 8 bases between them. CDR1 is SGHDT, CDR2 YYEEEE, per germline. The CDR3 reads CASSSGVYEQYF. The CDR3 bases are TGTGCCAGCAGCTCTGGGGTGTACGAGCAGTACTTC.

V gene TRBV5-6 combines with J gene TRBJ2-7, with D possibly being TRBD2 (6 bases). Between the trimmed V and J ends, which lost 0 bases and 3 bases, there was a span of 7 bases. Germline V gene data show CDR1 as SGHDT and CDR2 as YYEEEE. The CDR3 length is 13 residues. The CDR3, as DNA: TGTGCCAGCAGCTTGGTCGGGGGCTACGAGCAGTACTTC. This codes for CASSLVGGYEQYF.

The chain employs TRBV2 and TRBJ2-7; D remains unclear. The V gene's germline CDR1 is SNHLY and CDR2 FYNNEI. This CDR3 has 14 residues. Trimming pared 0 bases from V and 3 bases from J, leaving 9 bases between. As DNA, the CDR3 is TGTGCCAGCAGTGAAGCGCTGTTCGGCTACGAGCAGTACTTC. Its protein product is CASSEALFGYEQYF.

The chain is built from TRBV9 and TRBJ2-2; D gene ambiguous. The V end was cut by 3 bases, the J end by 4 bases, with 4 bases between. Germline loops: CDR1 SGDLS, CDR2 YYNGEE. The CDR3 has 12 amino acids. The CDR3 sequence is CASSAGTGELFF. The CDR3, as DNA: TGTGCCAGCAGCGCGGGCACCGGGGAGCTGTTTTTT.

V is TRBV5-1 and J is TRBJ2-5, with 12 bases lining up with TRBD2. Germline-derived CDR1 and CDR2 are SGHRS and YFSETQ. V gave up 4 bases and J gave up 4 bases; unmatched junction bases: 11. The CDR3 runs to 17 residues. This CDR3 reads CASSPGRTSGMGETQYF. CDR3 coding DNA: TGCGCCAGCAGCCCCGGTCGGACTAGCGGGATGGGAGAGACCCAGTACTTC.

This clone was detected a few times. The rearrangement uses TRBV6-5 and TRBJ1-1; D is unclear. CDR3 length equals 14 residues. The V gene's germline CDR1 is MNHEY and CDR2 SVGAGI. Between the trimmed V and J ends, which lost 2 bases and 4 bases, there was a span of 11 bases. In nucleotides, the CDR3 is TGTGCCAGCAGTTACACTCAGAGGTCCACTGAAGCTTTCTTT. Translating it yields CASSYTQRSTEAFF.

This chain connects TRBV30 to TRBJ1-2, with TRBD1 as a possible D gene (5 bases). CDR1 and CDR2 from the germline V gene are GTSNPN and SVGIG (reference sequence). V lost 5 bases, J lost 8 bases, and 15 bases lay in between. The CDR3 totals 12 residues. The CDR3: CAWGGTAGGYTF. CDR3 nucleotide sequence: TGTGCCTGGGGAGGGACCGCCGGGGGCTACACCTTC.

This rearrangement joins TRBV5-1 to TRBJ1-4; D uncertain. Trimming stripped 0 bases from V and 4 bases from J, with 4 bases between. Germline CDR1 reads SGHRS; CDR2 reads YFSETQ. CDR3 length: 13 residues. CDR3 in DNA: TGCGCCAGCAGCTTGGGTCTTAATGAAAAACTGTTTTTT. Protein sequence: CASSLGLNEKLFF.

V usage is TRBV18 and J usage is TRBJ1-1; no definite D call. The CDR3 covers 14 residues. Trimming removed 6 bases from V and 2 bases from J, with 13 bases in between. Germline loops: CDR1 KGHSH, CDR2 LQKENI. CDR3 DNA sequence: TGTGCCAGCTCCGTAGTTGGGGTTAACACTGAAGCTTTCTTT. Translation: CASSVVGVNTEAFF.

V and J are TRBV6-8 and TRBJ2-1, with D possibly TRBD1 on 6 matching bases. V was cut by 0 bases and J by 0 bases, with 18 bases left in between. The germline gives CDR1 MNHGY, CDR2 SAAAGT. This CDR3 contains 19 residues. CDR3 residues: CASSYSPGASQSSYNEQFF. The CDR3, as DNA: TGTGCCAGCAGTTACTCCCCAGGGGCCTCCCAGAGCTCCTACAATGAGCAGTTCTTC.

The chain joins TRBV30 to TRBJ2-2; TRBD2 matches 7 bases. CDR3 length: 12 residues. Germline CDR1 and CDR2: GTSNPN and SVGIG (reference sequence). V gave up 5 bases and J gave up 6 bases; unmatched junction bases: 3. The CDR3 sequence is CAWSSGAGELFF. DNA for the CDR3: TGTGCCTGGTCCAGCGGGGCCGGGGAGCTGTTTTTT.

The chain is built from TRBV19 and TRBJ2-1; D is perhaps TRBD1 or TRBD2 (6 bases each). This CDR3 has 15 amino acids. CDR1 and CDR2 (germline): LNHDA, SQIVND (reference sequence). V dropped 5 bases and J dropped 4 bases, with 15 bases sitting between them. The chain's CDR3 is CASSYGQGRYNEQFF. The CDR3 coding sequence is TGTGCCAGTAGTTACGGGCAGGGGAGGTACAATGAGCAGTTCTTC. The entire variable domain, with the rest obtained from reference TRBV19 and TRBJ2-1, is as follows: DGGITQSPKYLFRKEGQNVTLSCEQNLNHDAMYWYRQDPGQGLRLIYYSQIVNDFQKGDIAEGYSVSREKKESFPLTVTSAQKNPTAFYLCASSYGQGRYNEQFFGPGTRLTVL.

V is TRBV9 and J is TRBJ2-3; the match to TRBD2 covers 7 bases. Germline CDR1 SGDLS, CDR2 YYNGEE. The CDR3 loop spans 15 amino acids. J gave up 0 bases and V 4 bases, and 5 bases lay outside the gene matches. The CDR3: CASSRTSASTDTQYF. CDR3 nucleotide sequence: TGTGCCAGCAGCCGTACTAGCGCCAGCACAGATACGCAGTATTTT.

This chain links TRBV7-8 with TRBJ2-1; D perhaps matches TRBD1 (5 bases). The ends were cut back, 5 bases at V and 7 bases at J, with 9 bases in the middle. The CDR3 spans 12 residues. Per germline, CDR1 SGHVS and CDR2 FQNEAQ. CDR3 DNA sequence: TGTGCCAGCAGCCGTGACAGAAATGAGCAGTTCTTC. As protein: CASSRDRNEQFF.

The chain combines TRBV7-6 with TRBJ2-6; D is uncertain. Germline assignment: CDR1 SGHVS and CDR2 FNYEAQ. V gave up 5 bases and J gave up 2 bases, with 22 bases separating them. This CDR3 is built from 19 residues. CDR3 sequence: CASSADGVNRFPGANVLTF. In nucleotides, the CDR3 is TGTGCCAGCAGCGCGGACGGAGTAAATCGCTTCCCTGGGGCCAACGTCCTGACTTTC.

This clone was detected only a few times. The CDR3 here is CASKGSRNSPLHF. CDR3 in DNA: TGTGCCTCCAAGGGCTCCAGAAATTCACCCCTCCACTTT. This chain uses TRBV6-5 with TRBJ1-6; unclear D gene. The CDR3 contains 13 residues. Germline-derived CDR1 and CDR2 are MNHEY and SVGAGI. Trimming removed 11 bases from V and 7 bases from J, with 15 bases in between.

The V gene is TRBV15, the J gene TRBJ2-3; unclear D gene. The germline V gene encodes CDR1 LNHNV and CDR2 YYDKDF (reference sequence). This CDR3 comprises 13 residues. V lost 5 bases and J 6 bases, leaving 12 bases between the germline ends. The CDR3 DNA follows: TGTGCCACCAGCCCCGAGGTTGCGGATACGCAGTATTTT. Translated, it gives CATSPEVADTQYF.

This chain connects TRBV3-1 (or the pseudogene TRBV3-2) to TRBJ1-6, with a weak D call TRBD1 (5 bases). Germline V gene sequence: CDR1 LGHDT, CDR2 YNNKEL (reference sequence). The ends were cut back, 0 bases at V and 10 bases at J, with 13 bases in the middle. The CDR3 loop spans 15 amino acids. The CDR3 DNA reads TGTGCCAGCAGCCAAGATCTCAGGGCTTCATCACCCCTCCACTTT. As protein: CASSQDLRASSPLHF.

The V and J genes are TRBV19 and TRBJ2-7, with D perhaps TRBD1 (6 bases). CDR3 size: 17 residues. Germline V gene data show CDR1 as LNHDA and CDR2 as SQIVND (reference sequence). Between the trimmed V and J ends, which lost 0 bases and 3 bases, there was a span of 18 bases. The CDR3 DNA follows: TGTGCCAGTAGTATAGATTCCGCGACAGGCTTTTACTACGAGCAGTACTTC. It is translated as CASSIDSATGFYYEQYF.

The rearrangement joins TRBV5-6 to TRBJ1-1; the D gene is possibly TRBD1 (5 bases). V was shortened by 4 bases and J by 6 bases, with 19 bases between the two germline ends. CDR3 size: 15 residues. The V gene's germline CDR1 is SGHDT and CDR2 YYEEEE. This CDR3 reads CASSPDKGRVAEAFF. CDR3 bases: TGTGCCAGCAGCCCGGACAAGGGTCGGGTAGCTGAAGCTTTCTTT.

This rearrangement joins TRBV11-3 to TRBJ2-3; D not certain. The CDR3 contains 13 residues. V was trimmed by 5 bases and J by 1 base, leaving 7 bases between them. Germline V gives CDR1 SGHNT, CDR2 YENEEA. In nucleotides, the CDR3 is TGTGCCAGCAGCGAGTGGGGCACAGATACGCAGTATTTT. This sequence encodes CASSEWGTDTQYF.

This chain joins TRBV5-1 and TRBJ1-3; no firm D call. V shed 2 bases and J shed 0 bases, with 15 bases lying between them. The CDR3 spans 17 residues. The germline V gene encodes CDR1 SGHRS and CDR2 YFSETQ. The CDR3 is CASSFDGLGLSGNTIYF. The CDR3 DNA reads TGCGCCAGCAGCTTCGATGGCCTCGGGCTCTCTGGAAACACCATATATTTT.

V and J are TRBV5-1 and TRBJ1-2; D remains unclear. Germline CDR1 reads SGHRS; CDR2 reads YFSETQ. The CDR3 runs 13 residues. Trimming cost V 0 bases and J 4 bases, with 7 bases left between them. The CDR3 here is CASSLEGIYGYTF. CDR3 DNA: TGCGCCAGCAGCTTGGAGGGAATCTATGGCTACACCTTC. Combining the CDR3 with reference TRBV5-1 and TRBJ1-2 gives the whole variable domain KAGVTQTPRYLIKTRGQQVTLSCSPISGHRSVSWYQQTPGQGLQFLFEYFSETQRNKGNFPGRFSGRQFSNSRSEMNVSTLELGDSALYLCASSLEGIYGYTFGSGTRLTVV.

V usage is TRBV28 and J usage is TRBJ2-7, with D perhaps TRBD2 (6 bases). This CDR3 has 12 amino acids. Germline V gene lookup returns CDR1 MDHEN and CDR2 SYDVKM. The CDR3 protein is CVVGAGSYEQYF. The CDR3 region has the DNA TGTGTCGTAGGAGCGGGTTCCTACGAGCAGTACTTC.

The gene calls are TRBV3-1 (or the pseudogene TRBV3-2) and TRBJ2-1; D ambiguous. In germline, CDR1 is LGHDT, CDR2 YNNKEL (reference sequence). The CDR3 totals 15 residues. Trimming removed 1 base at V and 9 bases at J, with 16 bases between. The CDR3 nucleotides read TGTGCCAGCAGCCAAGGCGGCGCGTGGGCTCCTGAGCAGTTCTTC. It encodes CASSQGGAWAPEQFF.